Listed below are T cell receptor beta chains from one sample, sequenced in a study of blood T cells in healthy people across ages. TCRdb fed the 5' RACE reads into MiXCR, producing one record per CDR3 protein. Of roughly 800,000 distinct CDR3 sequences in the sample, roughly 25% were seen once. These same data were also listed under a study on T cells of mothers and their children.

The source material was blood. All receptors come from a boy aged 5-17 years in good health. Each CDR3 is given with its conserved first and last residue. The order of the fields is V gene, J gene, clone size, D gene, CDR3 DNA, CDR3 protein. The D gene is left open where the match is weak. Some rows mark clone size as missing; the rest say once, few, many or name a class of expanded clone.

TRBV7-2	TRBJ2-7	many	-	TGTGCCAGCAGCTTACAGGGTTTCGAGCAGTACTTC	CASSLQGFEQYF
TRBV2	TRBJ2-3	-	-	TGTGCCAGCAGTGAAGACAGGTGGTCCACAGGTACGCAGTATTTT	CASSEDRWSTGTQYF
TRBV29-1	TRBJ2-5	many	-	TGCAGCGTTGAAGGGCAGGGCGAGACCCAGTACTTC	CSVEGQGETQYF
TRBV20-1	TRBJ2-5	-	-	TGCAGTGCTAGAATATCCCGAGAGACCCAGTACTTC	CSARISRETQYF
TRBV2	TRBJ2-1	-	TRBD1	TGTGCCAGCTGCCTCCGGGACAGGGGATACAATGAGCAGTTCTTC	CASCLRDRGYNEQFF
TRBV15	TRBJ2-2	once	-	TGTGCCACCAGCAGATCCAGGGCTGGGGAGCTGTTTTTT	CATSRSRAGELFF
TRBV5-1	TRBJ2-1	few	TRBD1	TGCGCCAGCAGCTTGGCCCAAACACAGGGGTATGAGCAGTTCTTC	CASSLAQTQGYEQFF
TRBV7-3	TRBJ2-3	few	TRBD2	TGTGCCAGCAGCTTAGAGGGGACTAGCGGGAGGAATACGCAGTATTTT	CASSLEGTSGRNTQYF
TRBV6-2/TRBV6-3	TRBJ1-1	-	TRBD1	TGTGCCAGCAGTTACCGGACAGGGGGCTCTGAAGCTTTCTTT	CASSYRTGGSEAFF
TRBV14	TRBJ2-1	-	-	TGTGCCAGCAGCCAACACGGACAGTACAATGAGCAGTTCTTC	CASSQHGQYNEQFF
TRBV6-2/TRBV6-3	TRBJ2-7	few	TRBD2	TGTGCCAGCAGTGGATGGGAGGGGAGTTACGAGCAGTACTTC	CASSGWEGSYEQYF
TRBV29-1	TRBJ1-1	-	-	TGCAGCGTTGATCCTTTCGACAGGCCCTACACTGAAGCTTTCTTT	CSVDPFDRPYTEAFF
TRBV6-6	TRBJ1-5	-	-	TGTGCCAGCAGTTACGGCCGGCTTGGCCAGCCCCAGCATTTT	CASSYGRLGQPQHF
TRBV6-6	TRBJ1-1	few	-	TGTGCCAGCAGTCAAGACAGATCTGAAGCTTTCTTT	CASSQDRSEAFF
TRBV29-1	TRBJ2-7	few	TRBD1	TGCAGCGTTGTCATGTCAGGGGGCCGATACGAGCAGTACTTC	CSVVMSGGRYEQYF
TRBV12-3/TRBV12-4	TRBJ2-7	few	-	TGTGCCAGCAGTTTATCGGGCCTCAGGGACGAGCAGTACTTC	CASSLSGLRDEQYF
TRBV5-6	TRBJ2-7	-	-	TGTGCCAGCAGCTCGGTGGACAGCATCTACGAGCAGTACTTC	CASSSVDSIYEQYF
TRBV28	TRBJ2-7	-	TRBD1	TGTGCCAGCAGTTTATTCGTAGGACAGGGCGGCGAGCAGTACTTC	CASSLFVGQGGEQYF
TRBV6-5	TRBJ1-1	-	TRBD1	TGTGCCAGCAGTTCCCCCGACAGGGGGCCCACTGAAGCTTTCTTT	CASSSPDRGPTEAFF
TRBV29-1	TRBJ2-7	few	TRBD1	TGCAGCGTCATGACAGGGGCGTTCTACGAGCAGTACTTC	CSVMTGAFYEQYF
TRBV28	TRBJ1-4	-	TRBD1	TGTGCCAGCAGTCACAACCAACAGGGGTTTGATGAAAAACTGTTTTTT	CASSHNQQGFDEKLFF
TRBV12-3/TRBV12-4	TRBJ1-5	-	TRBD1	TGTGCCAGCAGTATCCGACAGGGAACTCAGCCCCAGCATTTT	CASSIRQGTQPQHF
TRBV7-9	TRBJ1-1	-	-	TGTGCCAGCAGCTCCCCCTCCGGCCCCGACACTGAAGCTTTCTTT	CASSSPSGPDTEAFF
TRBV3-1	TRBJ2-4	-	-	TGTGCCAGCAGCCTGGCAATAGCCAAAAACATTCAGTACTTC	CASSLAIAKNIQYF
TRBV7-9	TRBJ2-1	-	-	TGTGCCAGCAGACCACGACAGGAGCCCTCCTACAATGAGCAGTTCTTC	CASRPRQEPSYNEQFF
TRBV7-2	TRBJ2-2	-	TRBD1	TGTGCCAGCAGTCTCCAGGGGGCGCTTAACACCGGGGAGCTGTTTTTT	CASSLQGALNTGELFF
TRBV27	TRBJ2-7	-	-	TGTGCCAGCAAACGGCAGGACGTCTACGAGCAGTACTTC	CASKRQDVYEQYF
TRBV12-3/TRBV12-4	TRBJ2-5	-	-	TGTGCCAGCAGTTTTAGGCAGGGAACAGGAGAGACCCAGTACTTC	CASSFRQGTGETQYF
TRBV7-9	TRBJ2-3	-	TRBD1	TGTGCCAGCAGCTGGGACAGGTCTAGCACAGATACGCAGTATTTT	CASSWDRSSTDTQYF
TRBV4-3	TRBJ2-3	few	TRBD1	TGCGCCAGCAGCCCATCCCGGGACAGAGATACGCAGTATTTT	CASSPSRDRDTQYF
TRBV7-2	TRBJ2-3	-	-	TGTGCCAGCAGCTTGGGTGGTTCTAGCGAGAGTACGCAGTATTTT	CASSLGGSSESTQYF
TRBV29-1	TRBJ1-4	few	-	TGCAGCGCCTGCGTTGATAATGAAAAACTGTTTTTT	CSACVDNEKLFF
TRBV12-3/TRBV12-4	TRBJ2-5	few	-	TGTGCCAGCAGTCCGAGCGGGCCGGAGACCCAGTACTTC	CASSPSGPETQYF
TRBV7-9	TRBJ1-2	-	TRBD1	TGTGCCAGCAGCTTAGCGGGGACAGGGGGCAACTATGGCTGCACCTTC	CASSLAGTGGNYGCTF
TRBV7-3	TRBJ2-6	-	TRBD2	TGTGCCAGCAGCTTACTAGCGGGGGACCCCTCTGGGGCCAACGTCCTGACTTTC	CASSLLAGDPSGANVLTF
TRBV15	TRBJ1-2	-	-	TGTGCCACCAGCAGAGAGGCGGCAGGGTTGGGCTATGGCTACACCTTC	CATSREAAGLGYGYTF
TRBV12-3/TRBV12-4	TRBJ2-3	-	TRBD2	TGTGCCAGCAGTCAAAAGCGGGATTCGCAGTATTTT	CASSQKRDSQYF
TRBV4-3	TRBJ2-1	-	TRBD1	TGCGCCAGCAGCCAGGGGACAGGGGGCAATGAGCAGTTCTTC	CASSQGTGGNEQFF
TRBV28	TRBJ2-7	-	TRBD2	TGTGCCAGCAGTTTAACCGGGACTACCGGCGAGCAGTACTTC	CASSLTGTTGEQYF
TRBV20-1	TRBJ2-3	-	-	TGCACCATCTCCCCAGAAAACACAGATACGCAGTATTTT	CTISPENTDTQYF